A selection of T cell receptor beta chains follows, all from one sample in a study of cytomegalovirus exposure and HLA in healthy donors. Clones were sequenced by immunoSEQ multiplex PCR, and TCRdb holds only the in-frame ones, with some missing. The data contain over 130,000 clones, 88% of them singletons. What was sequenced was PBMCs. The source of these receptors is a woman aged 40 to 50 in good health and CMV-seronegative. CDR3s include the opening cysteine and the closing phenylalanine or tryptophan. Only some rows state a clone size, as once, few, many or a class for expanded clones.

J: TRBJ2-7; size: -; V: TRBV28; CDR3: CAHAAGGEEQYF
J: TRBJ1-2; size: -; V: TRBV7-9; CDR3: CSSTLTESYGYTF
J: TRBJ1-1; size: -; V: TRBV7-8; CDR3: CASSLPLFFKDRNTEAFF
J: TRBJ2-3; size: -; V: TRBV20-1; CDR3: CSAKITDTQYF
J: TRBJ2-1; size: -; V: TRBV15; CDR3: CATSRGIDNEQFF
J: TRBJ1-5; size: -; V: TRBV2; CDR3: CASRGTGGQPQHF
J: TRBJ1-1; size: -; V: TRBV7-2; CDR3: CASSFSAETEAFF
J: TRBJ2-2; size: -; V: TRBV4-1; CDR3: CASSLSGISGGELFF
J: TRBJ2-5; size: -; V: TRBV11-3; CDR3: CASSLVGGNNQETQYF
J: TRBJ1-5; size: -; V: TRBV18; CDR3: CATTTGRNQPQHF
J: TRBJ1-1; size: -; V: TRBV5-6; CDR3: CASSSTGTGGKITEAFF
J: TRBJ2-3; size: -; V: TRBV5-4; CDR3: CASSSPIATDTQYF
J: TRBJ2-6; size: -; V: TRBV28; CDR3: CASRISPSSGANVLTF
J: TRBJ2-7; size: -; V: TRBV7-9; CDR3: CSSSHGLDSRSITYEQYF
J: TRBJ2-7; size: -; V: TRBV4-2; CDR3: CASSQDQGGGLYEQYF
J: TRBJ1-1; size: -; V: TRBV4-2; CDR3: CASSQDPGAGTEAFF
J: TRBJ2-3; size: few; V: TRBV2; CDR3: CASTSGEQYF
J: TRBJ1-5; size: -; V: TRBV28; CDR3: CASSLSQGRQPQHF
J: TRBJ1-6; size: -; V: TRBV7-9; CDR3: CASSSTGGTGPLHF
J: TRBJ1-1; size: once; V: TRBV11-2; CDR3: CASSTQDREAFF
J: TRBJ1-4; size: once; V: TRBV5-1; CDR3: CASSLGQGLGKLFF